Presented here are 22 T cell receptor beta chains from one specimen sequenced in a study of neurological immune-mediated disorders. Via MiXCR, TCRdb re-called the 5' RACE reads, giving one row per CDR3 protein. The sample yields roughly 80,000 distinct CDR3 sequences, roughly 9% seen once. Sample: PBMCs. The receptors were sampled from a man aged 50-59 years in good health.

This clonotype was seen many times. This chain links TRBV3-1 with TRBJ2-7; D possibly corresponds to TRBD1 (5 bases). The germline V gene has CDR1 LGHDT and CDR2 YNNKEL (reference sequence). Trimming pared 0 bases from V and 3 bases from J, leaving 12 bases between. The CDR3 is 15 amino acids. The CDR3 here is CASSQDSRQFYEQYF. The CDR3 DNA is TGTGCCAGCAGCCAAGATTCTAGACAGTTCTACGAGCAGTACTTC.

This clonotype occurred many times. The chain combines TRBV29-1 with TRBJ1-4; D not certain. Germline lookup yields CDR1 SQVTM and CDR2 ANQGSEA. Trimming took 3 bases from V and 12 from J, leaving 11 bases between them. CDR3 size: 11 residues. The CDR3 DNA is TGCAGCGTTGACGAGGGTCCCGAACTGTTTTTT. This sequence encodes CSVDEGPELFF.

This clonotype was picked up many times. This chain uses TRBV12-3 or TRBV12-4 with TRBJ2-3; 10 bases line up with TRBD2. There are 19 residues in the CDR3. The junction had 12 bases not matched to a gene; V was cut back by 1 base and J by 2 bases. The CDR3 sequence: CASSLDRNPTSGFTDTQYF. CDR3 sequence (DNA): TGTGCCAGCAGTTTAGATCGAAATCCGACTAGCGGGTTCACAGATACGCAGTATTTT.

This clonotype has at least ten counts. The gene calls are TRBV5-1 and TRBJ2-7; 9 positions agree with TRBD2. The CDR3 runs to 21 residues. The J segment lost 3 bases and the V segment lost 4 bases, leaving 26 bases of the junction unmatched. Germline CDR1 is SGHRS and CDR2 is YFSETQ. Here the CDR3 reads CASSRGSPGGRAVFDRYEQYF. The CDR3 DNA reads as TGCGCCAGCAGCCGCGGGTCCCCTGGCGGGAGGGCGGTGTTTGATCGCTACGAGCAGTACTTC.

This clonotype was found many times. The chain carries TRBV5-5 and TRBJ1-1; TRBD1 might be the D (5 bases). In germline, CDR1 is SGHKS, CDR2 YYEKEE (reference sequence). The V end lost 2 bases, the J end lost 1 base, and 12 bases lay between the germline ends. This CDR3 contains 15 residues. CDR3 sequence: CASSFLGRGNTEAFF. DNA of the CDR3: TGTGCCAGCAGCTTCTTGGGGCGGGGGAACACTGAAGCTTTCTTT.

This clonotype showed up many times. V and J are TRBV5-1 and TRBJ1-2, with 9 nucleotides matching TRBD1. This CDR3 has 15 residues. Germline lookup yields CDR1 SGHRS and CDR2 YFSETQ. Trimming cost V 4 bases and J 6 bases; bases outside gene matches: 10. Written as DNA, the CDR3 is TGCGCCAGCAGCCCCTCGGGACAGGGATTCGATGGCTACACCTTC. The encoded protein is CASSPSGQGFDGYTF. The whole variable domain, remainder taken from reference TRBV5-1 and TRBJ1-2, is KAGVTQTPRYLIKTRGQQVTLSCSPISGHRSVSWYQQTPGQGLQFLFEYFSETQRNKGNFPGRFSGRQFSNSRSEMNVSTLELGDSALYLCASSPSGQGFDGYTFGSGTRLTVV.

This clonotype was counted many times. CDR3 sequence: CAISEGGTSGPYEQYF. The CDR3 DNA reads TGTGCCATCAGTGAGGGGGGGACTAGCGGACCCTACGAGCAGTACTTC. The chain carries TRBV10-3 and TRBJ2-7; 11 bases map to TRBD2. From germline, CDR1 is ENHRY and CDR2 SYGVKD. This CDR3 comprises 16 residues. The trim removed 2 bases at V and 2 bases at J, leaving 5 bases unmatched.

The chain carries TRBV7-2 and TRBJ2-5, with 8 bases identical to TRBD2. The length of the CDR3 is 16 residues. Germline V CDR1 and CDR2: SGHTA, FQGNSA. Germline trimming cut 6 bases from V and 5 bases from J; bases unmatched to any gene: 14. The CDR3 region has the DNA TGTGCCAGCAGACCGAGGCGGGGGGCGGGTGTTGAGACCCAGTACTTC. This gives the protein CASRPRRGAGVETQYF.

This clonotype was picked up many times. The V gene is TRBV28, the J gene TRBJ2-7; maybe TRBD1 (5 bases). CDR1 and CDR2 (germline): MDHEN, SYDVKM. Trimming took 7 bases from V and 1 from J, leaving 14 bases between them. This CDR3 has 14 residues. CDR3 bases: TGTGCCAGCATCCAACCCAGGGTATCCTACGAGCAGTACTTC. Encoded protein: CASIQPRVSYEQYF.

This clonotype was seen repeatedly, ten times or more. The rearrangement joins TRBV6-6 to TRBJ2-3; 10 nucleotides line up with TRBD2. Trimming cost V 5 bases and J 6 bases; bases outside gene matches: 14. The CDR3 loop spans 17 amino acids. Germline V lookup: CDR1 MNHNY, CDR2 SVGAGI (reference sequence). The CDR3 here is CASSQSISGGHGDTQYF. CDR3 coding DNA: TGTGCCAGCAGTCAATCAATTAGCGGGGGGCATGGGGATACGCAGTATTTT.

The rearrangement links TRBV15 to TRBJ1-3, with 7 bases fitting TRBD1. Germline V lookup: CDR1 LNHNV, CDR2 YYDKDF (reference sequence). The CDR3 covers 16 residues. V lost 0 bases, J lost 4 bases, and 6 bases stayed unmatched. The CDR3 DNA is TGTGCCACCAGCAGAGATCTATCGACAGGGGGAAACACCATATATTTT. Amino acid sequence: CATSRDLSTGGNTIYF.

This clonotype has ten or more counts. The J gene is TRBJ2-3, the V gene TRBV29-1, with D perhaps TRBD2 (5 bases). The germline V gene has CDR1 SQVTM and CDR2 ANQGSEA. This CDR3 is 15 amino acids long. Trimming shortened V by 6 bases and J by 2 bases, and 18 bases separated the two germline ends. This chain's CDR3 is CSVERPGAATDTQYF. Here the CDR3 DNA reads TGCAGCGTAGAACGGCCCGGAGCGGCCACAGATACGCAGTATTTT.

Points on this clonotype: Germline and junction disagree at one end, which may indicate a read error. The rearrangement joins TRBV6-1 to TRBJ1-5, with a tentative D call TRBD1 (5 bases). The CDR3 extends over 16 amino acids. Germline V gene data show CDR1 as MNHNS and CDR2 as SASEGT. CDR3 bases: TGTGCCAGCAGTGATCGCCCTGACAGACATGATCAGACCCAGCATTTT. Translating gives CASSDRPDRHDQTQHF.

This clonotype appeared many times. This chain uses TRBV4-3 with TRBJ2-1, with 10 bases that match TRBD2. Germline values: CDR1 LGHNA, CDR2 YSLEER. CDR3 length equals 17 residues. The trim removed 1 base at V and 0 bases at J, leaving 3 bases unmatched. As DNA, the CDR3 is TGCGCCAGCAGCCAAGGTCCTAGCGGGAGCTCCTACAATGAGCAGTTCTTC. As protein: CASSQGPSGSSYNEQFF.

Ten or more counts support this clonotype. The chain has TRBV6-5 and TRBJ1-5; 7 bases map to TRBD1. Germline CDR1 MNHEY, CDR2 SVGAGI. The CDR3 length is 16 residues. After removal of 4 bases from V and 0 bases from J, the junction contained 6 bases not matched to a gene. The CDR3 sequence: CASSSHRGPSNQPQHF. DNA of the CDR3: TGTGCCAGCAGTTCCCACAGGGGACCTAGCAATCAGCCCCAGCATTTT.

This clonotype was recorded at least ten times. The V and J genes are TRBV29-1 and TRBJ2-5, with D hard to call. Trimming left V 8 bases short and J 4 bases short, with 11 bases between. Looked up from germline, CDR1 is SQVTM and CDR2 is ANQGSEA. This CDR3 spans 11 amino acids. This chain's CDR3 is CSLSWGETQYF. The CDR3 bases are TGCAGCCTAAGTTGGGGAGAGACCCAGTACTTC.

This clonotype was seen ten or more times. Here the CDR3 reads CASSSRTTTTDTQYF. CDR3 DNA sequence: TGTGCCAGCAGCTCGAGAACCACAACTACAGATACGCAGTATTTT. The V and J genes are TRBV7-2 and TRBJ2-3; D is unresolved. Deletions cut 4 bases from V and 3 bases from J, with 14 bases between. CDR3 size: 15 residues. Per the germline V gene, CDR1 is SGHTA and CDR2 is FQGNSA.

This clonotype was seen many times. The V call is TRBV7-9, the J call TRBJ2-3; maybe TRBD1 (6 bases). Germline V CDR1 and CDR2: SEHNR, FQNEAQ (reference sequence). V was clipped by 2 bases and J by 0 bases, with 12 bases between them. The CDR3 has 16 residues. The CDR3 region has the DNA TGTGCCAGCAGCTTACTAAAGACAGGAAGCACAGATACGCAGTATTTT. Translated: CASSLLKTGSTDTQYF.

Ten or more counts support this clonotype. This chain joins TRBV12-3 or TRBV12-4 and TRBJ2-5; D uncertain. The CDR3 consists of 13 residues. V lost 3 bases and J 0 bases, leaving 5 bases between the germline ends. The CDR3 DNA is TGTGCCAGCAGTTTGGCGTACCAAGAGACCCAGTACTTC. It encodes CASSLAYQETQYF.

This clonotype has just a few counts. The chain couples TRBV29-1 to TRBJ2-3; TRBD2 agrees at 9 bases. J was trimmed by 0 bases and V by 7 bases; bases with no gene match: 5. Germline V gives CDR1 SQVTM, CDR2 ANQGSEA. CDR3 size: 14 residues. CDR3 sequence (DNA): TGCAGCGGTCAACTAGCGGGTAGCACAGATACGCAGTATTTT. Residues: CSGQLAGSTDTQYF.

The rearrangement joins TRBV29-1 to TRBJ2-3; 10 nucleotides agree with TRBD2. This CDR3 has 13 residues. V shed 2 bases and J 6 bases; nucleotides not matched to a gene: 2. Per germline, CDR1 SQVTM and CDR2 ANQGSEA. The DNA for the CDR3 is TGCAGCGTTGAATATAGCGGGAGGGATACGCAGTATTTT. Amino acids: CSVEYSGRDTQYF.

This clonotype was recorded at least ten times. This chain joins TRBV3-1 and TRBJ2-7; D might be TRBD2 (5 bases). The CDR3 spans 13 residues. Per germline, CDR1 LGHDT and CDR2 YNNKEL (reference sequence). V shed 6 bases and J shed 5 bases, with 14 bases lying between them. The CDR3 DNA reads TGTGCCAGCAGACTACTAGAGGCCCACGAGCAGTACTTC. Translation: CASRLLEAHEQYF.